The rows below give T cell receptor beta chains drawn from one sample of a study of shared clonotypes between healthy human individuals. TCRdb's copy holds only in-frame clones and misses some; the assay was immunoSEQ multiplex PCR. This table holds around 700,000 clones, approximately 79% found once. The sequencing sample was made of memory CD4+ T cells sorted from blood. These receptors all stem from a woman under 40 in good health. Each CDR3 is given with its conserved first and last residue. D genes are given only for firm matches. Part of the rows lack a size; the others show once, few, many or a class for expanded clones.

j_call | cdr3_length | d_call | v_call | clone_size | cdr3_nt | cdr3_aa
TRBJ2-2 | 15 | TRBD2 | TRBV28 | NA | TGTGCCAGCAGTTTTCAGCGGGGAGGGGCCGGGGAGCTGTTTTTT | CASSFQRGGAGELFF
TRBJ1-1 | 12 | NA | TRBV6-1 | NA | TGTGCCAGCAACGTCCGAGACACTGAAGCTTTCTTT | CASNVRDTEAFF
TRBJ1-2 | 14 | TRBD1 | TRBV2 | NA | TGTGCCAGCAGTGATTTGGGACAGGACTCCTGCTACACCTTC | CASSDLGQDSCYTF
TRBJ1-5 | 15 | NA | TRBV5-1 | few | TGCGCCAGCAGCCCGGGTGGGAGTCTCAATCAGCCCCAGCATTTT | CASSPGGSLNQPQHF
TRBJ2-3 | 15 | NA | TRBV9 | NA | TGTGCCAGCAGCGCGAGCGGGCGTCTCCTTGATACGCAGTATTTT | CASSASGRLLDTQYF
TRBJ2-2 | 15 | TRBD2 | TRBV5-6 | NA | TGTGCCAGCAGCCTGCGGGGGTTGGGCGGCGGGGAGCTGTTTTTT | CASSLRGLGGGELFF
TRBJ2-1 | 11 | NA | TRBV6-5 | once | TGTGCCAGCAGTCGAAACAATGAGCAGTTCTTC | CASSRNNEQFF
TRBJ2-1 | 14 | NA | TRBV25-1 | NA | TGTGCCAGCTCGGAGGAGAGCTCCTACAATGAGCAGTTCTTC | CASSEESSYNEQFF
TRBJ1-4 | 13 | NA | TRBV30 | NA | TGTGCCTCCGATTCCACAACTAATGAAAAACTGTTTTTT | CASDSTTNEKLFF
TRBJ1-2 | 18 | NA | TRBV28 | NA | TGTGCCAGCACCAAAAGCAGGTTTCTCATGGGGCCTAACTATGGCTACACCTTC | CASTKSRFLMGPNYGYTF
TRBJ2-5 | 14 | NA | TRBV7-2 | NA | TGTGCCAGCAGCTTAGCGCCCGGATCAGAGACCCAGTACTTC | CASSLAPGSETQYF
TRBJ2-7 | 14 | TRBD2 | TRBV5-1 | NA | TGCGCCAGCAGCTTGGGGACTAGCGCCCTCGAGCAGTACTTC | CASSLGTSALEQYF
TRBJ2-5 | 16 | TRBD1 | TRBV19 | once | TGTGCCAGTAGTATGGGGACAGGGGGAGGACAAGAGACCCAGTACTTC | CASSMGTGGGQETQYF
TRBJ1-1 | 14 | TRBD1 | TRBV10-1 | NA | TGCGCCAGCAAAAGGGACAGTCATGGGACTGAAGCTTTCTTT | CASKRDSHGTEAFF
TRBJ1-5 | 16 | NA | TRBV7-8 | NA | TGTGCCAGCACCACCACTGGGGGGCGAGGCAATCAGCCCCAGCATTTT | CASTTTGGRGNQPQHF
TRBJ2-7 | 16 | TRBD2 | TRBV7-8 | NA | TGTGCCAGCAGCTTAGTGTTTACTAGCGGGAAATCCGAGCAGTACTTC | CASSLVFTSGKSEQYF
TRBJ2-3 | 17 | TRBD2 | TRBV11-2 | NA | TGTGCCAGCAGCTCCGCCCGGGCTAGCGGTAGCACAGATACGCAGTATTTT | CASSSARASGSTDTQYF
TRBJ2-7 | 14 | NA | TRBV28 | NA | TGTGCCAGCAGTCTAACAGGGGGGGTCTTGAAGCAGTACTTC | CASSLTGGVLKQYF
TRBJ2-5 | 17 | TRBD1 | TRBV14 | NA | TGTGCCAGCAGCCACTGGAGGACAGGGAAGTCCCAAGAGACCCAGTACTTC | CASSHWRTGKSQETQYF
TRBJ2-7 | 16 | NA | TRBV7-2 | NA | TGTGCCAGCAGACTTCCGATCAACGGGCCTCCCTACGAGCAGTACTTC | CASRLPINGPPYEQYF
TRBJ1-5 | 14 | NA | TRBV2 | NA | TGTGCCAGCAGCTTACAGGGCCAAAATCAGCCCCAGCATTTT | CASSLQGQNQPQHF
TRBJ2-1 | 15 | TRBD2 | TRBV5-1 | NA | TGCGCCAGCAGATTAGCGGGCGCCCCTTTTAATGAGCAGTTCTTC | CASRLAGAPFNEQFF
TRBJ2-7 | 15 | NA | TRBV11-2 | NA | TGTGCCAGCAGCTTAGCTCCGGGGCCAGCCTACGAGCAGTACTTC | CASSLAPGPAYEQYF
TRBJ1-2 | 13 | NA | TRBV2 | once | TGTGCCAGCAACAGTCAGGAAGATTATGGCTACACCTTC | CASNSQEDYGYTF
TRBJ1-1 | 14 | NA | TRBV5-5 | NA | TGTGCCAGCAGCTTGGTAGCAGCGAACACTGAAGCTTTCTTT | CASSLVAANTEAFF
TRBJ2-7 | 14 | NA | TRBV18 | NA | TGTGCCAGCTCACCGCTCCAATCAACGGAGGAGCAGTACTTC | CASSPLQSTEEQYF
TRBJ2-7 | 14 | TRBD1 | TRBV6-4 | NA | TGTGCCAGCAGTGACCGACAGGGAGTCTACGAGCAGTACTTC | CASSDRQGVYEQYF
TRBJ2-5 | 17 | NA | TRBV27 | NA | TGTGCCAGCAGTTCACTCCTTCGGTCGTCTATGGTGGAGACCCAGTACTTC | CASSSLLRSSMVETQYF
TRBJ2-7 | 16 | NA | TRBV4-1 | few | TGCGCCAGCAGCCAAGACCCCGAGACCTCCGGCCTGGGGCAGTACTTC | CASSQDPETSGLGQYF
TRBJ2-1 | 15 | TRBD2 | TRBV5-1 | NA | TGCGCCAGCAGCCTGAGCGGGAGTTTCTACAATGAGCAGTTCTTC | CASSLSGSFYNEQFF
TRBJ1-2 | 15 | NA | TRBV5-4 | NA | TGTGCCAGCAGCTTGGTAGGGTACGGTACTAACGGCTACACCTTC | CASSLVGYGTNGYTF
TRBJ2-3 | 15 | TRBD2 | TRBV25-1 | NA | TGTGCCAGCAGCTCAGCGGGACTATACACAGATACGCAGTATTTT | CASSSAGLYTDTQYF
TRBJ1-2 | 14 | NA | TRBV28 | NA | TGTGCCAGCAGTCCCGGGGGAGAGAACTATGGCTACACCTTC | CASSPGGENYGYTF
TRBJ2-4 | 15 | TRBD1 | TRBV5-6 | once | TGTGCCAGCAGCTTCGACGGACAGGGGTGGAACATTCAGTACTTC | CASSFDGQGWNIQYF
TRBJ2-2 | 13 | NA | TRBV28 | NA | TGTGCCAGCAGTTACCCCGGAGGAGGGGAGCTGTTTTTT | CASSYPGGGELFF
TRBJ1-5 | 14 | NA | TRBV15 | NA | TGTGCCACCAGCAGAGACCCGGGGGGGCAGCCCCAGCATTTT | CATSRDPGGQPQHF
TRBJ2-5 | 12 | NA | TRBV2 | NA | TGTGCCAGCAGTTGGACCGAGAGGGGGCAGTACTTC | CASSWTERGQYF
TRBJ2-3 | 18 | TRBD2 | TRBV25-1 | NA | TGTGCCAGCAGTACACGACTAGCGGGAGACCCTAGCACAGATACGCAGTATTTT | CASSTRLAGDPSTDTQYF
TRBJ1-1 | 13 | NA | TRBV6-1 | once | TGTGCCAGCAACGAACGCAGGAACACTGAAGCTTTCTTT | CASNERRNTEAFF
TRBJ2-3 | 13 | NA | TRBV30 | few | TGTGCCTGGAGTGGGGGGGTCGCAGGTACGCAGTATTTT | CAWSGGVAGTQYF
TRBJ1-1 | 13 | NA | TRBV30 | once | TGTGCCTGGAATCGGGGGATCGACACTGAAGCTTTCTTT | CAWNRGIDTEAFF
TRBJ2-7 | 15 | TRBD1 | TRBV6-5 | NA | TGTGCCAGCAGTTACTCGCGGGACAGGGTGAGCGAGCAGTACTTC | CASSYSRDRVSEQYF
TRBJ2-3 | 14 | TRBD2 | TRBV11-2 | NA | TGTGCCAGCAGCTTTCCTAGCGGGATAGATACGCAGTATTTT | CASSFPSGIDTQYF
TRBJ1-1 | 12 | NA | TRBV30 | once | TGTGCCTGGAATCACCAGAACACTGAAGCTTTCTTT | CAWNHQNTEAFF
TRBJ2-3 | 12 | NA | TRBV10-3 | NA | TGTGCCATCAGTGAGAATGGAGATACGCAGTATTTT | CAISENGDTQYF
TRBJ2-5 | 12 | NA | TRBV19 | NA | TGTGCCAGTACCACCCCGGGGGAGACCCAGTACTTC | CASTTPGETQYF
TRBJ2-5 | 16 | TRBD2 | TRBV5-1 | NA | TGCGCCAGCAGCACGGGACTAGCGGGAGACAGGGAGACCCAGTACTTC | CASSTGLAGDRETQYF
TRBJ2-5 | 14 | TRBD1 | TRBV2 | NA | TGTGCCAGCAATCGACAGGGGGCATCAGAGACCCAGTACTTC | CASNRQGASETQYF
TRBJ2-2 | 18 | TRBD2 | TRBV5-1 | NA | TGCGCCAGCAGCGAGGGGGCTAGCGGGAGGGCGAACACCGGGGAGCTGTTTTTT | CASSEGASGRANTGELFF